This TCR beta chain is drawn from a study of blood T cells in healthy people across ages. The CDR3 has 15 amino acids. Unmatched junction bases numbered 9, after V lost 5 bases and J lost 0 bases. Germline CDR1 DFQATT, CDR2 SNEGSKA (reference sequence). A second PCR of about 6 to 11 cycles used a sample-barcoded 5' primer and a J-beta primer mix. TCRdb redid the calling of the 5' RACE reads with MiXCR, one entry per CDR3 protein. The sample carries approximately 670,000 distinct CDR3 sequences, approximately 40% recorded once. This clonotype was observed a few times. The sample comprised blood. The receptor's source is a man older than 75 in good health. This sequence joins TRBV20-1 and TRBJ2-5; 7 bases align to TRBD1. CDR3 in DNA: TGCAGTGCTGCCTCCCGGACAGGTTACCAAGAGACCCAGTACTTC. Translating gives CSAASRTGYQETQYF.